Below, 18 T cell receptor beta chains from the same sample are listed, as sequenced in a study of T cell responses to AZD1222 COVID-19 vaccine. This table comes from immunoSEQ multiplex PCR, and its TCRdb copy is limited to in-frame clones, with some not included. The table lists 150,000 to 200,000 clones, 85% to 95% of them singletons. Sequencing used peripheral blood, obtained on day 0 of AZD1222 vaccination. These receptors were collected from an adult in good health.

The V and J genes are TRBV18 and TRBJ1-1; no definite D call. CDR3 length: 15 amino acids. V was cut by 6 bases and J by 3 bases, with 17 bases left in between. Germline V gene lookup returns CDR1 KGHSH and CDR2 LQKENI. CDR3 in DNA: TGTGCCAGCTCGTATCGGTCGCGAGGGCACACTGAAGCTTTCTTT. It yields the protein CASSYRSRGHTEAFF.

The chain carries TRBV3-1 (or the pseudogene TRBV3-2) and TRBJ2-2; 7 nucleotides align to TRBD1. Trimming took 8 bases from V and 0 from J; bases not matched to a gene: 3. Germline V lookup: CDR1 LGHDT, CDR2 YNNKEL (reference sequence). The CDR3 contains 14 residues. The CDR3 loop is CASLQGANTGELFF. DNA for the CDR3: TGTGCCAGCCTGCAGGGGGCGAACACCGGGGAGCTGTTTTTT.

The chain is built from TRBV20-1 and TRBJ1-2; D is ambiguous. From germline, CDR1 is DFQATT and CDR2 SNEGSKA (reference sequence). This CDR3 comprises 11 residues. The V end lost 6 bases, the J end lost 6 bases, and 11 bases lay between the germline ends. The CDR3 DNA reads as TGCAGTGCGGGTTGGCAGAATGGCTACACCTTC. Translated, it gives CSAGWQNGYTF.

The genes are TRBV6-5 and TRBJ2-1; possible D gene TRBD1, 5 bases. CDR1 and CDR2 (germline): MNHEY, SVGAGI. The CDR3 has 15 amino acids. V was pared by 2 bases and J by 6 bases, with 14 bases between. The CDR3 region has the DNA TGTGCCAGCAGTTACGCTCAAGAAGGGGCCAATGAGCAGTTCTTC. As protein: CASSYAQEGANEQFF.

This chain connects TRBV2 to TRBJ1-3; TRBD1 matches at 11 bases. The J segment lost 4 bases and the V segment lost 6 bases, leaving 2 bases of the junction unmatched. Germline loops: CDR1 SNHLY, CDR2 FYNNEI. The CDR3 loop spans 14 amino acids. The DNA for the CDR3 is TGTGCCAGCAGGGACAGGGGGCACGGAAACACCATATATTTT. Translation gives CASRDRGHGNTIYF.

The genes are TRBV5-1 and TRBJ2-1; D unresolved. The CDR3 runs 15 residues. V gave up 0 bases and J gave up 1 base, with 8 bases separating them. Germline V gene data show CDR1 as SGHRS and CDR2 as YFSETQ. This CDR3 reads CASSLGSESYNEQFF. CDR3 DNA sequence: TGCGCCAGCAGCTTGGGTTCCGAATCCTACAATGAGCAGTTCTTC.

The table lists this clone with a few counts. This chain joins TRBV18 and TRBJ1-2; TRBD1 matches 7 bases. This CDR3 has 16 amino acids. CDR1 KGHSH and CDR2 LQKENI come from the germline V gene. J gave up 3 bases and V 4 bases, and 11 bases lay outside the gene matches. The CDR3 is CASSRYGTENDYGYTF. The CDR3 region has the DNA TGTGCCAGCTCACGCTACGGGACAGAGAACGACTATGGCTACACCTTC.

This clone appeared a single time. V is TRBV7-6 and J is TRBJ1-2, with TRBD1 matching over 7 bases. The V gene's germline CDR1 is SGHVS and CDR2 FNYEAQ. The V segment lost 5 bases and the J segment 4 bases; nucleotides outside the gene matches: 4. The CDR3 sequence is 13 residues long. Here the CDR3 DNA reads TGTGCCAGCAGCCTACAGGGGTCCTATGGCTACACCTTC. Translated, it gives CASSLQGSYGYTF.

The V gene is TRBV19, the J gene TRBJ2-1, with TRBD2 matching over 9 bases. V was clipped by 3 bases and J by 4 bases; unmatched bases: 4. This CDR3 is built from 15 residues. CDR1 is LNHDA and CDR2 is SQIVND in the germline V gene (reference sequence). The CDR3 region is CASSIPTSGYNEQFF. The CDR3 nucleotides are TGTGCCAGTAGTATTCCGACTAGCGGTTACAATGAGCAGTTCTTC.

The rearrangement links TRBV6-5 to TRBJ1-5; D possibly corresponds to TRBD1 (5 bases). V lost 8 bases and J lost 2, with 10 bases in between. Germline V lookup: CDR1 MNHEY, CDR2 SVGAGI. The CDR3 totals 13 residues. This CDR3 reads CASRGRGNQPQHF. In nucleotides, the CDR3 is TGTGCCAGCCGGGGGAGGGGCAATCAGCCCCAGCATTTT.

The rearrangement joins TRBV3-1 (or the pseudogene TRBV3-2) to TRBJ1-1; D may be TRBD1 (5 bases). Trimming removed 6 bases from V and 0 bases from J, with 5 bases in between. CDR1 is LGHDT and CDR2 is YNNKEL in the germline V gene (reference sequence). This CDR3 is built from 12 residues. CDR3 sequence (DNA): TGTGCCAGCAGGGGACTGAACACTGAAGCTTTCTTT. This translates into CASRGLNTEAFF.

The chain couples TRBV19 to TRBJ2-2, with D possibly TRBD1 on 7 matching bases. Trimming took 5 bases from V and 5 from J, leaving 15 bases between them. Germline lookup yields CDR1 LNHDA and CDR2 SQIVND (reference sequence). This CDR3 spans 15 amino acids. The CDR3: CASSSQGGWTGELFF. In DNA, the CDR3 is TGTGCCAGTAGTTCTCAGGGGGGATGGACCGGGGAGCTGTTTTTT.

The rearrangement joins TRBV10-3 to TRBJ2-7; D not resolved. Trimming cost V 2 bases and J 6 bases, with 5 bases left between them. CDR1 and CDR2 (germline): ENHRY, SYGVKD. The CDR3 covers 11 residues. The CDR3: CAISEGIEQYF. The CDR3 DNA reads TGTGCCATCAGTGAGGGGATCGAGCAGTACTTC.

V is TRBV12-3 or TRBV12-4 and J is TRBJ2-7; unclear D gene. This CDR3 spans 12 amino acids. Trimming removed 4 bases from V and 3 bases from J, with 7 bases in between. The CDR3 nucleotides are TGTGCCAGCAGTTCTCCGGGCTACGAGCAGTACTTC. This sequence encodes CASSSPGYEQYF.

The chain recombines TRBV23-1 with TRBJ1-3; D is undetermined. TRBV23-1 is placed among ORFs of uncertain function. Trimming removed 0 bases from V and 0 bases from J, with 6 bases in between. CDR3 size: 15 residues. The chain's CDR3 is CASSQSNGSGNTIYF. The CDR3, as DNA: TGCGCCAGCAGTCAATCGAACGGCTCTGGAAACACCATATATTTT.

This chain connects TRBV24-1 to TRBJ1-6, with D unclear. Per the germline V gene, CDR1 is KGHDR and CDR2 is SFDVKD. The CDR3 covers 19 residues. With 4 bases removed from V and 2 bases from J, the gap between germline ends came to 20 bases. In DNA, the CDR3 is TGTGCCACCAGTGACTCCGTCAAACGACCATTCCCCTATAATTCACCCCTCCACTTT. It codes for CATSDSVKRPFPYNSPLHF.

The chain joins TRBV4-1 to TRBJ1-1, with TRBD1 as a possible D gene (6 bases). The germline V gene encodes CDR1 MGHRA and CDR2 YSYEKL. This CDR3 has 13 residues. V was clipped by 9 bases and J by 5 bases, with 16 bases between them. This CDR3 is CASKQGDWTEAFF. The DNA for the CDR3 is TGCGCCAGTAAACAGGGAGATTGGACTGAAGCTTTCTTT.

The chain combines TRBV15 with TRBJ1-5; 8 bases agree with TRBD1. CDR3 length: 17 amino acids. J gave up 6 bases and V 2 bases, and 12 bases lay outside the gene matches. Germline V gene data show CDR1 as LNHNV and CDR2 as YYDKDF (reference sequence). CDR3 DNA sequence: TGTGCCACCAGCAGAAAGCTTTCAGGGGGCTCGGGTCAGCCCCAGCATTTT. Amino acid sequence: CATSRKLSGGSGQPQHF.